The 21 T cell receptor beta chains listed next were all sequenced from one sample in a study of blood T cell repertoires in COVID-19. The table came from immunoSEQ multiplex PCR; TCRdb's copy has only in-frame clones and leaves some out. The table includes 310,000 or so clones, about 85% detected once. Sequenced input: peripheral blood. The receptors shown here come from a woman aged 50 to 65 who had recovered from COVID-19.

The CDR3, as DNA: TGTGCCAGCAGCGCCTCCTTATGGGAGGGAACTTATGGCTACACCTTC. Its protein product is CASSASLWEGTYGYTF. The rearrangement uses TRBV5-4 and TRBJ1-2; the D is unclear. The V end was cut by 4 bases, the J end by 5 bases, with 21 bases between. The CDR3 consists of 16 residues. Germline V gene sequence: CDR1 SGHNT, CDR2 YYREEE (reference sequence).

V and J are TRBV15 and TRBJ1-1; D is uncertain. Germline values: CDR1 LNHNV, CDR2 YYDKDF (reference sequence). This CDR3 is built from 15 residues. V was clipped by 0 bases and J by 1 base, with 9 bases between them. DNA for the CDR3: TGTGCCACCAGCAGAGATCGTGCCAGGAACACTGAAGCTTTCTTT. Protein: CATSRDRARNTEAFF.

The gene calls are TRBV28 and TRBJ1-6; D unresolved. V was clipped by 5 bases and J by 9 bases, with 17 bases between them. The CDR3 has 15 residues. Germline CDR1 and CDR2: MDHEN and SYDVKM. The CDR3 bases are TGTGCCAGCAGTCCCTCGGGTGGGTACGGTTCACCCCTCCACTTT. It encodes CASSPSGGYGSPLHF. Full variable domain (missing parts from reference TRBV28 and TRBJ1-6): DVKVTQSSRYLVKRTGEKVFLECVQDMDHENMFWYRQDPGLGLRLIYFSYDVKMKEKGDIPEGYSVSREKKERFSLILESASTNQTSMYLCASSPSGGYGSPLHFGNGTRLTVT.

The chain combines TRBV9 with TRBJ2-1, with 7 bases lining up with TRBD2. Germline V CDR1 and CDR2: SGDLS, YYNGEE. J lost 7 bases, V lost 4 bases, and 17 bases had no gene match. This CDR3 has 17 residues. The CDR3 loop reads CASSPWLQREEGNEQFF. The DNA of the CDR3 is TGTGCCAGCAGCCCATGGCTGCAGCGGGAAGAAGGGAATGAGCAGTTCTTC.

The J gene is TRBJ2-7, the V gene TRBV7-9; D possibly corresponds to TRBD1 (6 bases). The CDR3 is 15 amino acids. V was trimmed by 3 bases and J by 4 bases, leaving 16 bases between them. CDR1 and CDR2 (germline): SEHNR, FQNEAQ (reference sequence). The CDR3 DNA sequence: TGTGCCAGCAGCTTTTCGACAGGCAAGGGGTACGAGCAGTACTTC. Translated: CASSFSTGKGYEQYF. Based on the CDR3 plus reference TRBV7-9 and TRBJ2-7, the full variable domain is DTGVSQNPRHKITKRGQNVTFRCDPISEHNRLYWYRQTLGQGPEFLTYFQNEAQLEKSRLLSDRFSAERPKGSFSTLEIQRTEQGDSAMYLCASSFSTGKGYEQYFGPGTRLTVT.

V is TRBV19 and J is TRBJ1-1, with a weak D call TRBD1 (6 bases). The germline CDR1 and CDR2 sequences are LNHDA and SQIVND (reference sequence). The CDR3 loop spans 13 amino acids. V dropped 4 bases and J dropped 4 bases, with 10 bases sitting between them. CDR3 protein: CASSNKGGTEAFF. In DNA form, the CDR3 reads TGTGCCAGTAGTAATAAAGGGGGCACTGAAGCTTTCTTT.

The chain combines TRBV7-2 with TRBJ1-6; D is uncertain. The CDR3 contains 15 residues. The V end lost 5 bases, the J end lost 0 bases, and 8 bases lay between the germline ends. Germline CDR1 and CDR2: SGHTA and FQGNSA. The CDR3 reads CASSPSSSYNSPLHF. Here the CDR3 DNA reads TGTGCCAGCAGCCCAAGTAGCTCCTATAATTCACCCCTCCACTTT.

Ten or more counts support this clone. The chain has TRBV7-2 and TRBJ2-5, with 8 nucleotides matching TRBD2. The CDR3 consists of 16 residues. Trimming removed 0 bases from V and 2 bases from J; junction bases left unmatched: 5. Germline V gene lookup returns CDR1 SGHTA and CDR2 FQGNSA. In DNA, the CDR3 is TGTGCCAGCAGCTTAGCTGGGCTAGCGGGTCAAGAGACCCAGTACTTC. Its protein is CASSLAGLAGQETQYF.

The chain joins TRBV5-4 to TRBJ2-7, with D maybe TRBD1 (6 bases). Germline V gene data show CDR1 as SGHNT and CDR2 as YYREEE (reference sequence). The CDR3 runs 13 residues. Trimming took off 1 base at V and 5 bases at J, with 10 bases between the two ends. The CDR3 loop is CASSLQGTDEQYF. CDR3 DNA: TGTGCCAGCAGCTTGCAGGGGACGGACGAGCAGTACTTC.

The genes are TRBV28 and TRBJ2-4; 8 positions agree with TRBD2. The CDR3 covers 16 residues. CDR1 is MDHEN and CDR2 is SYDVKM in the germline V gene. The V gene end was trimmed by 7 bases and the J gene end by 0 bases; junction bases not matched to a gene: 8. This chain's CDR3 is CASTPLAGLAKNIQYF. The CDR3 coding sequence is TGTGCCAGCACCCCCTTAGCGGGATTAGCCAAAAACATTCAGTACTTC.

This rearrangement joins TRBV30 to TRBJ1-2; 11 bases agree with TRBD1. The CDR3 extends over 14 amino acids. The germline CDR1 and CDR2 sequences are GTSNPN and SVGIG (reference sequence). The trim removed 3 bases at V and 8 bases at J, leaving 8 bases unmatched. CDR3 amino acids: CAWSGTGGTRGYTF. In nucleotides, the CDR3 is TGTGCCTGGAGCGGGACAGGGGGGACACGCGGCTACACCTTC.

The rearrangement uses TRBV29-1 and TRBJ1-2; D might be TRBD1 (6 bases). V lost 7 bases to trimming and J lost 4 bases, with 13 bases between them. Germline CDR1 SQVTM, CDR2 ANQGSEA. The CDR3 covers 12 residues. This CDR3 is CSAQGGVYGYTF. Written as DNA, the CDR3 is TGCAGCGCCCAAGGGGGGGTCTATGGCTACACCTTC.

This chain links TRBV7-9 with TRBJ1-1, with 7 positions matching TRBD1. The CDR3 is made up of 15 amino acids. Germline V gene data show CDR1 as SEHNR and CDR2 as FQNEAQ (reference sequence). The V segment lost 7 bases and the J segment 10 bases; nucleotides outside the gene matches: 18. The DNA for the CDR3 is TGTGCCAGCACCCACCCGGGACAGACCCCTCCTGGAGCTTTCTTT. Its translation: CASTHPGQTPPGAFF.

The chain recombines TRBV5-4 with TRBJ2-5, with 14 positions matching TRBD2. The CDR3 runs 15 residues. CDR1 and CDR2 (germline): SGHNT, YYREEE (reference sequence). V was pared by 2 bases and J by 5 bases, with 2 bases of the junction left unmatched. The CDR3 is CASSFGTSGSETQYF. The CDR3, as DNA: TGTGCCAGCAGCTTTGGGACTAGCGGGAGCGAGACCCAGTACTTC.

The chain has TRBV28 and TRBJ2-7, with unresolved D. Trimming took off 5 bases at V and 2 bases at J, with 10 bases between the two ends. The CDR3 consists of 13 residues. Looked up from germline, CDR1 is MDHEN and CDR2 is SYDVKM. DNA for the CDR3: TGTGCCAGCAGTCTGACACCTACCTACGAGCAGTACTTC. Its translation: CASSLTPTYEQYF.

The CDR3 bases are TGCGCCAGCAGCTTGGTGGCAGGGGCAGATACGCAGTATTTT. Amino acid sequence: CASSLVAGADTQYF. The genes are TRBV5-1 and TRBJ2-3; tentative D call: TRBD1 (6 bases). Deletions cut 0 bases from V and 4 bases from J, with 9 bases between. Germline lookup yields CDR1 SGHRS and CDR2 YFSETQ. The length of the CDR3 is 14 residues.

This clone was counted once. J is TRBJ2-3 and V is TRBV19, with D hard to call. Germline V gene data show CDR1 as LNHDA and CDR2 as SQIVND (reference sequence). With 1 base removed from V and 2 bases from J, the gap between germline ends came to 7 bases. The CDR3 contains 14 residues. The CDR3 sequence is CASSIVSYTDTQYF. The CDR3 coding sequence is TGTGCCAGTAGTATAGTAAGCTACACAGATACGCAGTATTTT.

This clone was recorded only once. The chain recombines TRBV6-1 with TRBJ1-5; 8 nucleotides align to TRBD1. Trimming took 0 bases from V and 6 from J; bases not matched to a gene: 4. Germline CDR1 and CDR2: MNHNS and SASEGT. There are 15 residues in the CDR3. The CDR3 DNA reads TGTGCCAGCAGTGAAGCCCAGGGGGCGCGTCAGCCCCAGCATTTT. It codes for CASSEAQGARQPQHF.

The V gene is TRBV28, the J gene TRBJ1-1; the D is unclear. CDR1 is MDHEN and CDR2 is SYDVKM in the germline V gene. V shed 10 bases and J shed 7 bases, with 10 bases lying between them. The CDR3 runs 10 residues. CDR3 coding DNA: TGTGCCACCAGAACGGGTGAAGCTTTCTTT. Translation: CATRTGEAFF.

This rearrangement joins TRBV7-8 to TRBJ2-7, with TRBD2 identical over 7 bases. Per germline, CDR1 SGHVS and CDR2 FQNEAQ. The CDR3 spans 11 residues. Trimming removed 5 bases from V and 7 bases from J; junction bases left unmatched: 2. CDR3 in amino acids: CASSLRGEQYF. CDR3 nucleotides: TGTGCCAGCAGCCTGCGGGGGGAGCAGTACTTC.

This sequence joins TRBV18 and TRBJ1-2; maybe TRBD1 (6 bases). The CDR3 spans 15 residues. V was clipped by 0 bases and J by 7 bases, with 15 bases between them. Germline-derived CDR1 and CDR2 are KGHSH and LQKENI. The CDR3 spells CASSPPNSPGVGYTF. The CDR3 DNA sequence: TGTGCCAGCTCACCACCTAATTCCCCAGGGGTTGGCTACACCTTC.